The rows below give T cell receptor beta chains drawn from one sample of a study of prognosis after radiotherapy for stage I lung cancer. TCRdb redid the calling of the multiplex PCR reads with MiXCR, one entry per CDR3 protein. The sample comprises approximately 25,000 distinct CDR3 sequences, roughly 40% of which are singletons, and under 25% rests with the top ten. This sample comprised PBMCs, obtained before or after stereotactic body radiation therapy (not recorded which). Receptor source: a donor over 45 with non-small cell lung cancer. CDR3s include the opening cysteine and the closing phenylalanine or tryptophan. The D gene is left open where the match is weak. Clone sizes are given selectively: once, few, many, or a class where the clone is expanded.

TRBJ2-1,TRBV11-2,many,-,TGTACCAGCAGCCCCGGAAACAATGAGCAGTTCTTC,CTSSPGNNEQFF
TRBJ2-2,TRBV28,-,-,TGTGCCAGCAGTGAGTTGCGATCGTCCGGGGAGCTGTTTTTT,CASSELRSSGELFF
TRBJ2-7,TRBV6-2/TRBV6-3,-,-,TGTGCCAGCAGTTACTCGTTCAAAATGGGGTACGAGCAGTACTTC,CASSYSFKMGYEQYF
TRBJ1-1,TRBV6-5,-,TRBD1,TGTGCCAGCAGTTATGACAGGGTCGCTGAAGCTTTCTTT,CASSYDRVAEAFF
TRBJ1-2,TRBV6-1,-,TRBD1,TGTGCCAGCACGAAGGGACAGTTCTATGGCTACACCTTC,CASTKGQFYGYTF
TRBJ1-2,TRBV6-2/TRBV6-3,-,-,TGTGCCAGCAGTGCCGGCCGGTCCTATGGCTACACCTTC,CASSAGRSYGYTF
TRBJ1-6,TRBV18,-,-,TGTGCCAGCTCCACTGTGGGCTACTATAATTCACCCCTCCACTTT,CASSTVGYYNSPLHF
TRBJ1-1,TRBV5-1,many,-,TGCGCCAGCAGTAAGGGTGGATCGGACACTGAAGCTTTCTTT,CASSKGGSDTEAFF
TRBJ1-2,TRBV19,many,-,TGTGCCAGTAGTAACGGGGTTCGCGGCTACACCTTC,CASSNGVRGYTF
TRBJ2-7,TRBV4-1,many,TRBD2,TGCGCCAGCAGCCAGGTTACTAGCGGAGTCTCCTACGAGCAGTACTTC,CASSQVTSGVSYEQYF
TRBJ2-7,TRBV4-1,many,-,TGCGCCAGCAGCCAGCCAGCAGGGGGGGAGCAGTACTTC,CASSQPAGGEQYF
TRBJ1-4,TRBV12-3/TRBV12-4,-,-,TGTGCAAGCAGTACCCCGGGGGGGGGAATAACTAATGAAAAACTGTTTTTT,CASSTPGGGITNEKLFF
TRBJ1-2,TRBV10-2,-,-,TGCGCCAGCAGTGAACAGCTCCCCTATGGCTACACCTTC,CASSEQLPYGYTF
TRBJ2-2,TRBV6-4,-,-,TGTGCCAGCAGTTACAGGGTTGACACCGGGGAGCTGTTTTTT,CASSYRVDTGELFF
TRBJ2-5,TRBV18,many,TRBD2,TGTGCCAGCTCACCCCCGCTCGGGACTAGCGGGAAAGAGACCCAGTACTTC,CASSPPLGTSGKETQYF
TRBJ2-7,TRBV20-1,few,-,TGCAGTGCTAGATCCGTCAGGCGTGAGCAGTACTTC,CSARSVRREQYF
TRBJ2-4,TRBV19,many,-,TGTGCCAGTAGTCCCCACACCCCCTCGAGCTCTTCCATTCAGTACTTC,CASSPHTPSSSSIQYF
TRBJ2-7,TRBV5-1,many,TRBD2,TGCGCCAGCAGCCATTCAGCGGCCCCGCTCCCGGGGGGGACCTACGAGCAGTACTTC,CASSHSAAPLPGGTYEQYF
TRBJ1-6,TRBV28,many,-,TGTGCCAGCAGTTTTGTTTTGGGGGAGAATTCACCCCTCCACTTT,CASSFVLGENSPLHF
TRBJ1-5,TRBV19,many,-,TGTGCCAGTAGTCCCGGGGCCCTTCGAGTGGATCAGCCCCAGCATTTT,CASSPGALRVDQPQHF
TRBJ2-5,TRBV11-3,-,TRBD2,TGTGCCAGCAGCTTAGTCGCCGGGCGGGGGGGCTGGGAGACCCAGTACTTC,CASSLVAGRGGWETQYF
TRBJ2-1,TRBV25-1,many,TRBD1,TGTGCCAGCAGGACAGGGTACGGCGATGAGCAGTTCTTC,CASRTGYGDEQFF
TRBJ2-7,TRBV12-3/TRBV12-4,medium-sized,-,TGTGCCAGCGGTGACTTAGGAGGGTACGAGCAGTACTTC,CASGDLGGYEQYF